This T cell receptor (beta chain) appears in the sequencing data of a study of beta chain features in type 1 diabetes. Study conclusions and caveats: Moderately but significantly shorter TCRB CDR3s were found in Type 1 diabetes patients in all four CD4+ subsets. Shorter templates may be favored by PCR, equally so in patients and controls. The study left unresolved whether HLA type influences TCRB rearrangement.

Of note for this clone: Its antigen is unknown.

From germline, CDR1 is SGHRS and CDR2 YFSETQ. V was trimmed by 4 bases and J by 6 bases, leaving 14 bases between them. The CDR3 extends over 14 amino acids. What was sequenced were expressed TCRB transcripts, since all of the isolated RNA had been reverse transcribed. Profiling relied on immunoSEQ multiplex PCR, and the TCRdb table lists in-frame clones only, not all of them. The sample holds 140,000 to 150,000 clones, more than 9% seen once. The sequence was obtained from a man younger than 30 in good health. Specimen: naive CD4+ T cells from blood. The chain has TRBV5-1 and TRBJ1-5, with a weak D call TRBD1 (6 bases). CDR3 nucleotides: TGCGCCAGCAGCCCGGGGGGGGCTGCTCAGCCCCAGCATTTT. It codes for CASSPGGAAQPQHF. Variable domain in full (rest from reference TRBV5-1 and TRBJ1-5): KAGVTQTPRYLIKTRGQQVTLSCSPISGHRSVSWYQQTPGQGLQFLFEYFSETQRNKGNFPGRFSGRQFSNSRSEMNVSTLELGDSALYLCASSPGGAAQPQHFGDGTRLSIL.